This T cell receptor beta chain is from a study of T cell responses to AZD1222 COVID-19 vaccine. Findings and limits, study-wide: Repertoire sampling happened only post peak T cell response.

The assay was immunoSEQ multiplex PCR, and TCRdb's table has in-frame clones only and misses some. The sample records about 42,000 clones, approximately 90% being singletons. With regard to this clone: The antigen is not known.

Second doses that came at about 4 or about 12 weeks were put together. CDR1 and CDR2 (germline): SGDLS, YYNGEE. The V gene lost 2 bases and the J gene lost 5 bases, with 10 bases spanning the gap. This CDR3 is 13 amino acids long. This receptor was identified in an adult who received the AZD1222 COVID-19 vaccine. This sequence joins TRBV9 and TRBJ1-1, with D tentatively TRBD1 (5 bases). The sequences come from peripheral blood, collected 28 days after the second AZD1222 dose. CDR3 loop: CASSVTGWTEAFF. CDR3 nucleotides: TGTGCCAGCAGCGTCACAGGATGGACTGAAGCTTTCTTT.